These T cell receptor beta chains were read from a single sample in a study of Tregs in tolerant kidney transplant recipients. Profiled with immunoSEQ multiplex PCR; TCRdb holds only in-frame clones, not every one. This table has about 64,000 clones, roughly 98% appearing once. Sequencing was performed on Tregs from blood, taken before the transplant. The source of these receptors is a human donor who received a combined kidney and bone marrow transplant. CDR3s include the opening cysteine and the closing phenylalanine or tryptophan. A D gene is named only where the DNA matches it firmly. Clone size is shown for a subset of rows, as once, few, many or a class of expanded clone.

clone size | J gene | CDR3 length | D gene | V gene | CDR3 protein | CDR3 DNA
- | TRBJ1-6 | 12 | - | TRBV5-1 | CASSLQDSPLHF | TGCGCCAGCAGCTTACAGGATTCACCCCTCCACTTT
- | TRBJ1-2 | 15 | TRBD1 | TRBV5-1 | CASALEPGQNYGYTF | TGCGCCAGCGCTCTCGAACCGGGACAGAACTATGGCTACACCTTC
once | TRBJ2-2 | 17 | TRBD1 | TRBV9 | CASSERLEGALTGELFF | TGTGCCAGCAGCGAGAGGTTAGAGGGGGCCCTCACCGGGGAGCTGTTTTTT
once | TRBJ2-2 | 16 | - | TRBV7-8 | CASSLRGQGGTGELFF | TGTGCCAGCAGCCTACGTGGCCAGGGAGGAACCGGGGAGCTGTTTTTT
- | TRBJ1-1 | 16 | - | TRBV4-1 | CASSPLGGGGFVEAFF | TGCGCCAGCAGCCCTCTAGGAGGGGGGGGTTTTGTTGAAGCTTTCTTT
- | TRBJ1-1 | 13 | - | TRBV14 | CASSQIYGTEAFF | TGTGCCAGCAGCCAAATATACGGCACTGAAGCTTTCTTT
- | TRBJ2-3 | 14 | TRBD2 | TRBV7-9 | CASSISSGADTQYF | TGTGCCAGCAGCATATCTAGCGGGGCAGATACGCAGTATTTT
- | TRBJ2-6 | 15 | TRBD1 | TRBV4-1 | CASSGTGSGANVLTF | TGCGCCAGCAGCGGGACAGGGTCTGGGGCCAACGTCCTGACTTTC
- | TRBJ1-2 | 17 | - | TRBV15 | CATSSIVAGKSFYGYTF | TGTGCCACCAGCAGCATTGTGGCAGGGAAAAGCTTCTATGGCTACACCTTC
- | TRBJ1-1 | 14 | - | TRBV29-1 | CSVGPGGLNTEAFF | TGCAGCGTTGGACCCGGGGGGTTGAACACTGAAGCTTTCTTT
- | TRBJ1-2 | 15 | - | TRBV7-2 | CASSFQGRRRGGYTF | TGTGCCAGCAGCTTCCAGGGCCGTCGAAGGGGAGGCTACACCTTC
- | TRBJ2-7 | 15 | - | TRBV5-1 | CASSLSLGEVYEQYF | TGCGCCAGCAGCTTGAGTTTGGGAGAGGTATACGAGCAGTACTTC
- | TRBJ2-2 | 16 | - | TRBV18 | CASSRPWTDNTGELFF | TGTGCCAGCTCCCGACCCTGGACAGACAACACCGGGGAGCTGTTTTTT
- | TRBJ1-1 | 15 | TRBD1 | TRBV5-6 | CATIKIGGGNTEAFF | TGTGCCACCATAAAGATCGGAGGGGGCAACACTGAAGCTTTCTTT
- | TRBJ2-7 | 14 | TRBD2 | TRBV7-2 | CASSLRRGAYEQYF | TGTGCCAGCAGCTTAAGGCGGGGGGCCTACGAGCAGTACTTC
once | TRBJ1-3 | 13 | TRBD1 | TRBV7-3 | CASSRDRENTIYF | TGTGCCAGCAGCCGGGACAGAGAAAACACCATATATTTT
- | TRBJ2-7 | 16 | TRBD1 | TRBV5-1 | CASSSGQAPVIYEQYF | TGCGCCAGCAGCTCTGGACAGGCCCCGGTGATCTACGAGCAGTACTTC
- | TRBJ2-5 | 16 | TRBD2 | TRBV4-2 | CASSPGAGGSRETQYF | TGTGCCAGCAGCCCCGGGGCGGGGGGTTCTAGAGAGACCCAGTACTTC
- | TRBJ1-1 | 13 | - | TRBV7-2 | CASSPHMNTEAFF | TGTGCCAGCAGCCCACACATGAACACTGAAGCTTTCTTT
- | TRBJ2-1 | 12 | TRBD1 | TRBV30 | CAGTGQYNEQFF | TGTGCCGGGACAGGGCAATACAATGAGCAGTTCTTC